This T cell receptor (beta chain) was recovered during a study of cytomegalovirus exposure and HLA in healthy donors. Germline V gives CDR1 KGHSY, CDR2 FQNENV. J gave up 4 bases and V 5 bases, and 1 base lay outside the gene matches. This CDR3 comprises 13 residues. Assay used: immunoSEQ multiplex PCR; TCRdb lists only in-frame clones, some missing. The data show roughly 150,000 clones, more than 85% seen once. As concerns this clone: Antigen specificity is unknown.

Study-level points and caveats: A few CMV-associated chains were confirmed in vitro to be specific for CMV antigens.

The gene calls are TRBV16 and TRBJ2-5; 10 bases are a match to TRBD1. The sample comprised PBMCs. This clonotype was obtained from a young man in good health and CMV-seropositive. The DNA for the CDR3 is TGTGCCAGCAGCGGGGACAGGGGAGAGACCCAGTACTTC. Translated, it gives CASSGDRGETQYF.